This TCR beta chain was identified in a study of CD4 T cells in relation to SARS-CoV-2 and coronaviruses. Study in general: Shared crossreactive spike epitopes were mapped to their HLA restriction.

The table lists this clone with a few counts. The antigen is not known. The germline CDR1 and CDR2 sequences are LGHDT and YNNKEL (reference sequence). The CDR3 loop spans 14 amino acids. V was shortened by 9 bases and J by 0 bases, with 11 bases between the two germline ends. Sorted naive or memory CD4+ cells met CEF peptides for roughly 10 days. Findings of the study overall: In about 65% of donors, memory CD4+ clonotypes crossrecognized SARS-CoV-2 and at least one common cold coronavirus spike.

CEF-cultured naive and memory CD4+ T cell DNA got survey-level sequencing. Only in-frame clones appear in the TCRdb table, and some are missing; sequencing was by immunoSEQ multiplex PCR. This table holds about 37,000 clones, 82% found once. The TCR comes from an adult with COVID-19. The genes are TRBV3-1 (or the pseudogene TRBV3-2) and TRBJ2-2, with D uncertain. Sequences were obtained from naive CD4+ T cells from PBMCs, cultured in vitro. Subset specified: naive CD4+ T cells isolated by negative enrichment. The CDR3 region has the DNA TGTGCCAGTCGCGGACGGGCGAACACCGGGGAGCTGTTTTTT. It is translated as CASRGRANTGELFF.